Listed here are 29 T cell receptor beta chains from one sample, sequenced in a study of identical twins. TCRdb re-called the 5' RACE reads through MiXCR, storing one row per CDR3 protein. The top ten hold approximately 0.25% of the sample, which has 1.5 million to 2 million distinct CDR3 sequences, under 35% seen once. Input material: cord blood. These receptors were collected from a newborn girl in good health.

This clonotype was detected only a few times. This chain joins TRBV10-1 and TRBJ2-5; 11 nucleotides line up with TRBD2. Germline CDR1 WNHNN, CDR2 SYGVQD (reference sequence). The CDR3 contains 14 residues. The trim removed 2 bases at V and 5 bases at J, leaving 1 base unmatched. As DNA, the CDR3 is TGCGCCAGCAGTGAGACTAGCGGGGGTGAGACCCAGTACTTC. Translating gives CASSETSGGETQYF.

As to this clonotype: An end of the junction differs from the germline gene, which may be a read error. The chain is built from TRBV6-1 and TRBJ2-3; perhaps TRBD2 as D (6 bases). The length of the CDR3 is 16 residues. Germline V gene sequence: CDR1 MNHNS, CDR2 SASEGT. The CDR3 DNA reads as TGTGCCAGCAGTGAAGCGGGGGGTTCCACCACAGATACGCGGTATTTT. Its translation is CASSEAGGSTTDTRYF.

For this clonotype: It may be a read error: a sequence one base away is much more abundant. The J gene is TRBJ2-3, the V gene TRBV2; TRBD1 is a possible D gene (5 bases). This CDR3 contains 12 residues. Germline values: CDR1 SNHLY, CDR2 FYNNEI. The V and J ends lost 4 bases and 6 bases respectively, with 8 bases between them. The CDR3 nucleotides are TGTGCCAGCAGTGCTAAGGGGGATACGCAGTATTTT. It translates to CASSAKGDTQYF.

The CDR3 nucleotides are TGTGCCGCGAGGGGGGACACAGATACGCAGTATTTT. As protein: CAARGDTDTQYF. The chain carries TRBV7-2 and TRBJ2-3, with D perhaps assigned TRBD1 or TRBD2 (6 bases each). This CDR3 is built from 12 residues. The ends were cut back, 11 bases at V and 2 bases at J, with 11 bases in the middle. The V gene's germline CDR1 is SGHTA and CDR2 FQGNSA.

In this sample, this clonotype turned up a few times. This rearrangement joins TRBV6-6 to TRBJ2-3, with D unresolved. The CDR3 is 10 residues long. Germline assignment: CDR1 MNHNY and CDR2 SVGAGI (reference sequence). CDR3 DNA: TGTGCAGGGCCGGCAGATACGCAGTATTTT. Protein: CAGPADTQYF.

This clonotype was counted only a few times. The rearrangement links TRBV10-3 to TRBJ1-2; TRBD1 agrees at 9 bases. The length of the CDR3 is 13 residues. Trimming removed 4 bases from V and 9 bases from J; junction bases left unmatched: 6. Germline-derived CDR1 and CDR2 are ENHRY and SYGVKD. In nucleotides, the CDR3 is TGTGCCATCAGTGCAAGAGACAGGGGGAGCTACACCTTC. This sequence encodes CAISARDRGSYTF.

This clonotype has only a few counts. The chain links TRBV28 to TRBJ2-5, with TRBD2 matching 11 bases. CDR1 and CDR2 (germline): MDHEN, SYDVKM. Trimming took 7 bases from V and 11 from J; bases not matched to a gene: 12. The CDR3 is 14 residues long. Written as DNA, the CDR3 is TGTGCCAGCACAATAGGGACTAGCGGATTCCAGCAGTACTTC. Translating gives CASTIGTSGFQQYF.

The chain joins TRBV14 to TRBJ2-5; no definite D call. The assigned J gene may be wrong: the sequence end matches TRBJ2-7 better. Germline V lookup: CDR1 SGHDN, CDR2 FVKESK. The CDR3 extends over 15 amino acids. This chain's CDR3 is CASSQGAQNDHEQYF. CDR3 sequence (DNA): TGTGCCAGCAGCCAAGGGGCCCAGAATGACCACGAGCAGTACTTC.

About this clonotype: One end of the junction fails to match germline, which may point to a read error. The J gene is TRBJ2-4, the V gene TRBV20-1; possible D gene TRBD2, 6 bases. Germline V gene sequence: CDR1 DFQATT, CDR2 SNEGSKA (reference sequence). The CDR3 is 16 amino acids. In nucleotides, the CDR3 is TGCAGTGCTAGAGATAAATTGGCGGGGAGCAAAAACATTCAGTGCTTC. Its protein is CSARDKLAGSKNIQCF.

The chain couples TRBV28 to TRBJ2-7; 8 nucleotides agree with TRBD2. Germline values: CDR1 MDHEN, CDR2 SYDVKM. The CDR3 covers 15 residues. With 5 bases clipped from V and 3 bases from J, the junction kept 9 bases outside the gene matches. In DNA form, the CDR3 reads TGTGCCAGCAGTGGTCCTGGCGGGAGGTACTACGAGCAGTACTTC. Its protein is CASSGPGGRYYEQYF.

The chain employs TRBV9 and TRBJ2-3; TRBD2 aligns across 7 bases. Germline-derived CDR1 and CDR2 are SGDLS and YYNGEE. This CDR3 region has 19 residues. V shed 2 bases and J 5 bases; nucleotides not matched to a gene: 20. CDR3 residues: CASSVTPILAMEGKDTQYF. In DNA, the CDR3 is TGTGCCAGCAGCGTCACACCAATACTAGCGATGGAGGGAAAAGATACGCAGTATTTT.

This clonotype was recorded a few times. The rearrangement links TRBV7-8 to TRBJ2-3, with TRBD1 identical over 7 bases. The CDR3 is made up of 16 amino acids. V shed 5 bases, J shed 0 bases, and the junction held 8 bases outside the gene matches. Germline V gene data show CDR1 as SGHVS and CDR2 as FQNEAQ. The CDR3 DNA is TGTGCCAGCAGCGCCCGACAGGGTGCGAGCACAGATACGCAGTATTTT. Translation gives CASSARQGASTDTQYF.

The CDR3 DNA sequence: TGCGCCAGCAGCTTTGGGGACGGCACTGAAGCTTTCTTT. Amino acid sequence: CASSFGDGTEAFF. This chain uses TRBV5-1 with TRBJ1-1; the D gene is possibly TRBD1 (5 bases). Germline values: CDR1 SGHRS, CDR2 YFSETQ. Trimming shortened V by 2 bases and J by 4 bases, and 9 bases separated the two germline ends. This CDR3 region has 13 residues.

The chain couples TRBV20-1 to TRBJ2-7; a possible D gene is TRBD2 (6 bases). Trimming stripped 6 bases from V and 10 bases from J, with 19 bases between. The CDR3 has 12 amino acids. The V gene's germline CDR1 is DFQATT and CDR2 SNEGSKA (reference sequence). The CDR3 is CSAKRGGTFQYF. CDR3 coding DNA: TGCAGTGCGAAGAGGGGTGGGACTTTTCAGTACTTC.

Ten or more counts support this clonotype. A much larger clone differs by one base, so this may be a read error. The V gene is TRBV4-1, the J gene TRBJ2-5; 8 nucleotides align to TRBD1. Germline CDR1 is MGHRA and CDR2 is YSYEKL. This CDR3 is 12 amino acids long. In DNA form, the CDR3 reads TGTGCCAGCAGCCAAGACAGGGGGACCCAGTACTTC. This sequence encodes CASSQDRGTQYF.

This clonotype was seen a few times. The rearrangement uses TRBV2 and TRBJ2-4, with D maybe TRBD2 (7 bases). Trimming took 7 bases from V and 8 from J, leaving 12 bases between them. The germline V gene encodes CDR1 SNHLY and CDR2 FYNNEI. CDR3 size: 12 residues. The CDR3, as DNA: TGTGCCAGCATATGGGGGGGCGACATTCAGTACTTC. It yields the protein CASIWGGDIQYF.

The V call is TRBV20-1, the J call TRBJ2-4; 9 bases are a match to TRBD1. Judging by the DNA end, TRBJ2-7 fits better; the J call may be wrong. There are 17 residues in the CDR3. Germline V gives CDR1 DFQATT, CDR2 SNEGSKA (reference sequence). The CDR3 loop is CSAEGGGDREGTYEQYF. CDR3 nucleotides: TGCAGTGCTGAAGGGGGGGGGGACAGGGAGGGTACCTACGAGCAGTACTTC.

Ten or more counts support this clonotype. The V gene is TRBV4-2, the J gene TRBJ1-2, with D possibly matching TRBD1 (6 bases). The length of the CDR3 is 14 residues. V lost 1 base and J lost 3, with 9 bases in between. Germline-derived CDR1 and CDR2 are LGHNA and YNFKEQ. CDR3 bases: TGTGCCAGCAGCCAAGGGACAGTTTACTATGGCTACACCTTC. Translated: CASSQGTVYYGYTF.

The chain couples TRBV7-2 to TRBJ2-6; no definite D call. V lost 5 bases and J lost 4, with 9 bases in between. CDR1 and CDR2 from the germline V gene are SGHTA and FQGNSA. CDR3 size: 14 residues. The CDR3 loop is CASSPIGGANVLTF. For the CDR3, the DNA is TGTGCCAGCAGCCCTATCGGCGGGGCCAACGTCCTGACTTTC. The variable domain in full, completed from reference TRBV7-2 and TRBJ2-6, reads GAGVSQSPSNKVTEKGKDVELRCDPISGHTALYWYRQSLGQGLEFLIYFQGNSAPDKSGLPSDRFSAERTGGSVSTLTIQRTQQEDSAVYLCASSPIGGANVLTFGAGSRLTVL.

The chain links TRBV7-6 to TRBJ2-1; the match to TRBD2 covers 7 bases. The CDR3 is 15 amino acids. V lost 5 bases to trimming and J lost 4 bases; unmatched junction nucleotides: 8. From germline, CDR1 is SGHVS and CDR2 FNYEAQ. Here the CDR3 reads CASSRGLPLYNEQFF. Written as DNA, the CDR3 is TGTGCCAGCAGCCGGGGACTACCCCTTTACAATGAGCAGTTCTTC. The whole variable domain, filled in from reference TRBV7-6 and TRBJ2-1, reads GAGVSQSPRYKVTKRGQDVALRCDPISGHVSLYWYRQALGQGPEFLTYFNYEAQQDKSGLPNDRFSAERPEGSISTLTIQRTEQRDSAMYRCASSRGLPLYNEQFFGPGTRLTVL.

This clonotype was counted only a few times. This chain joins TRBV24-1 and TRBJ2-1; 7 bases map to TRBD1. After removal of 4 bases from V and 6 bases from J, the junction contained 14 bases not matched to a gene. This CDR3 is built from 17 residues. CDR1 and CDR2 from the germline V gene are KGHDR and SFDVKD. CDR3 protein: CATSDHPGQDRANEQFF. The CDR3 DNA reads as TGTGCCACCAGTGACCACCCCGGACAGGATCGGGCCAATGAGCAGTTCTTC.

This clonotype came up many times. The rearrangement links TRBV29-1 to TRBJ2-1, with TRBD1 matching over 7 bases. Germline V gives CDR1 SQVTM, CDR2 ANQGSEA. This CDR3 has 11 residues. J was trimmed by 6 bases and V by 5 bases; bases with no gene match: 1. DNA of the CDR3: TGCAGCGTTTACAGGGGCAATGAGCAGTTCTTC. Translated: CSVYRGNEQFF.

This clonotype was picked up many times. The genes are TRBV28 and TRBJ2-7; 7 bases match TRBD1. The CDR3 contains 13 residues. V lost 5 bases and J lost 1; bases outside the gene matches: 2. Germline lookup yields CDR1 MDHEN and CDR2 SYDVKM. This CDR3 is CASSKTGSYEQYF. For the CDR3, the DNA is TGTGCCAGCAGTAAGACAGGGTCCTACGAGCAGTACTTC.

The V gene is TRBV6-5, the J gene TRBJ2-7, with TRBD2 identical over 9 bases. The CDR3 is 15 amino acids. Germline V gene data show CDR1 as MNHEY and CDR2 as SVGAGI. V lost 6 bases to trimming and J lost 0 bases; unmatched junction nucleotides: 6. The CDR3 coding sequence is TGTGCCAGCAGCCGAAGTAGCGGGAGCTCCTACGAGCAGTACTTC. Its translation is CASSRSSGSSYEQYF.

This clonotype showed up just a few times. The chain employs TRBV12-3 or TRBV12-4 and TRBJ2-7, with D maybe TRBD2 (6 bases). Trimming took 1 base from V and 0 from J, leaving 13 bases between them. This CDR3 region has 16 residues. The CDR3 region has the DNA TGTGCCAGCAGTTTAGGGAGGAGCGGGTCCTCCTACGAGCAGTACTTC. Protein product: CASSLGRSGSSYEQYF.

In this sample, this clonotype turned up a few times. The chain is built from TRBV10-3 and TRBJ2-7; TRBD1 matches 7 bases. The CDR3 runs 12 residues. Germline CDR1 is ENHRY and CDR2 is SYGVKD. After removal of 11 bases from V and 6 bases from J, the junction contained 10 bases not matched to a gene. CDR3 DNA: TGTGCCTCGACAGGGTTTCGGGGCGAGCAGTACTTC. Amino acid sequence: CASTGFRGEQYF.

In this sample, this clonotype turned up many times. The chain recombines TRBV20-1 with TRBJ2-7, with 13 bases fitting TRBD2. The CDR3 is made up of 15 amino acids. The V segment lost 1 base and the J segment 2 bases; nucleotides outside the gene matches: 2. Germline CDR1 DFQATT, CDR2 SNEGSKA (reference sequence). CDR3 sequence reads: CSARGLAGGPYEQYF. The CDR3 DNA follows: TGCAGTGCTAGAGGACTAGCGGGGGGACCCTACGAGCAGTACTTC.

The rearrangement joins TRBV7-6 to TRBJ1-4, with 7 bases matching TRBD1. Trimming at V came to 5 bases and at J to 7 bases, leaving 16 bases not matched to a gene. Germline assignment: CDR1 SGHVS and CDR2 FNYEAQ. This CDR3 spans 17 amino acids. CDR3 residues: CASSPLLLRDSSEKLFF. CDR3 bases: TGTGCCAGCAGCCCCCTCCTACTCCGGGACAGTTCTGAAAAACTGTTTTTT.

This clonotype was observed many times. A much larger clone lies one base from this, so it may be a read error. This chain joins TRBV7-9 and TRBJ2-3, with D possibly TRBD2 on 6 matching bases. Germline CDR1 reads SEHNR; CDR2 reads FQNEAQ (reference sequence). This CDR3 is 12 amino acids long. Trimming took off 5 bases at V and 4 bases at J, with 7 bases between the two ends. CDR3 DNA: TGTGCCAGCAGCGCTAGCGCAGATACGCAGTATTTT. Translated: CASSASADTQYF.